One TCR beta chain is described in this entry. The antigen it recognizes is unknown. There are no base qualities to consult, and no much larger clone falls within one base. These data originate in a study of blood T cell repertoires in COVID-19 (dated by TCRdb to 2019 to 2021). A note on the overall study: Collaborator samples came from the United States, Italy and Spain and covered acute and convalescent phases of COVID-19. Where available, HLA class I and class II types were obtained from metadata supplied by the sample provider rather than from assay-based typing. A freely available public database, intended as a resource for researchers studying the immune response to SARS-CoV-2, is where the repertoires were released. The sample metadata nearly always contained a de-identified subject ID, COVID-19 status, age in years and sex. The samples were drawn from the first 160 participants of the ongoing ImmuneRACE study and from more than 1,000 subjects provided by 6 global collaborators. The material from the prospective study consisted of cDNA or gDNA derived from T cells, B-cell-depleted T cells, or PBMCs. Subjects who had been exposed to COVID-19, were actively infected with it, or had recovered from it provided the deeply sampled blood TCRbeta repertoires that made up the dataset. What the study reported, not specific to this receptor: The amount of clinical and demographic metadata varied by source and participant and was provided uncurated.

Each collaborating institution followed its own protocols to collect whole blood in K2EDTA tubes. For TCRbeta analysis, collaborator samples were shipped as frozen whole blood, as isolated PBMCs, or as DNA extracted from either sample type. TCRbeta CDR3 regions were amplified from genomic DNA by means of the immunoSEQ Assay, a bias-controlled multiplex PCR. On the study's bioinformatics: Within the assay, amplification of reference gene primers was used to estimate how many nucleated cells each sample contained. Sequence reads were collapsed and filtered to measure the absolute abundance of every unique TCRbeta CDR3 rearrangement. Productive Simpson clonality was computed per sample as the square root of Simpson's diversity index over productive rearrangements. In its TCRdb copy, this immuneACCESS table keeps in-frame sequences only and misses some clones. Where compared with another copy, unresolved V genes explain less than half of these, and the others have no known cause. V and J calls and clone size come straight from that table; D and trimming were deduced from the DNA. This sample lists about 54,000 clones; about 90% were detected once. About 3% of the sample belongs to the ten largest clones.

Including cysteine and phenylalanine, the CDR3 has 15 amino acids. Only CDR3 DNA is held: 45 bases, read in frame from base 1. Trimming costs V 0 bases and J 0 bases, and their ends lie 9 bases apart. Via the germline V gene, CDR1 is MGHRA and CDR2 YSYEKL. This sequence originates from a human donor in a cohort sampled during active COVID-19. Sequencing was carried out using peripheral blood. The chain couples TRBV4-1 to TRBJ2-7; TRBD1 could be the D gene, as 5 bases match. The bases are TGCGCCAGCAGCCAAGATGACAGTCCCTCCTACGAGCAGTACTTC. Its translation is CASSQDDSPSYEQYF.